This TCR beta chain originates from a study of metastatic and nonmetastatic thyroid tumors. Overall study: Both malignant and benign thyroid patients supplied peripheral blood and tumor or nodule tissue samples, across which the repertoires of these patients were then compared.

MiXCR was used by TCRdb to re-call the PCR reads. The data show about 46,000 clones, roughly a quarter seen once. V was pared by 5 bases and J by 0 bases, with 16 bases between. The CDR3 is made up of 15 amino acids. Germline CDR1 and CDR2: GTSNPN and SVGIG (reference sequence). No treatment of any kind had been given to any patient before thyroid surgery. This chain links TRBV30 with TRBJ1-1; TRBD1 is a possible D gene (5 bases). Material for sequencing was blood. The TCR was taken from a male donor with papillary thyroid cancer or a benign thyroid nodule (not recorded which). Some clones in this sample may be carry-over from other donors' samples. CDR3 sequence reads: CAWSNRQLMNTEAFF. Written as DNA, the CDR3 is TGTGCCTGGTCCAACCGACAGTTGATGAACACTGAAGCTTTCTTT.